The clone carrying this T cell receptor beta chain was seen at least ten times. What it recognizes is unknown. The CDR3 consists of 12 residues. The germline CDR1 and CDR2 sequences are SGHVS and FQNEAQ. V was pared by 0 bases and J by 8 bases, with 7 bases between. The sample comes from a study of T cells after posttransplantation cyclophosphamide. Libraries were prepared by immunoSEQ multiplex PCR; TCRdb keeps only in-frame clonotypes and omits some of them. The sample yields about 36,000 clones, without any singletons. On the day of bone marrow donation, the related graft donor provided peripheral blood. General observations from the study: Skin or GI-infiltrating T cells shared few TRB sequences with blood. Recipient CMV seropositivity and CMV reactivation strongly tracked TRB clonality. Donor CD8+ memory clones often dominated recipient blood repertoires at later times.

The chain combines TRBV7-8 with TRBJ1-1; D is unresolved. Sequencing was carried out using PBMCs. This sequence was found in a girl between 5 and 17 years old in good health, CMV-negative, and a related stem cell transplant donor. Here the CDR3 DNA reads TGTGCCAGCAGCTTAGCGCGGAAGGAAGCTTTCTTT. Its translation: CASSLARKEAFF.